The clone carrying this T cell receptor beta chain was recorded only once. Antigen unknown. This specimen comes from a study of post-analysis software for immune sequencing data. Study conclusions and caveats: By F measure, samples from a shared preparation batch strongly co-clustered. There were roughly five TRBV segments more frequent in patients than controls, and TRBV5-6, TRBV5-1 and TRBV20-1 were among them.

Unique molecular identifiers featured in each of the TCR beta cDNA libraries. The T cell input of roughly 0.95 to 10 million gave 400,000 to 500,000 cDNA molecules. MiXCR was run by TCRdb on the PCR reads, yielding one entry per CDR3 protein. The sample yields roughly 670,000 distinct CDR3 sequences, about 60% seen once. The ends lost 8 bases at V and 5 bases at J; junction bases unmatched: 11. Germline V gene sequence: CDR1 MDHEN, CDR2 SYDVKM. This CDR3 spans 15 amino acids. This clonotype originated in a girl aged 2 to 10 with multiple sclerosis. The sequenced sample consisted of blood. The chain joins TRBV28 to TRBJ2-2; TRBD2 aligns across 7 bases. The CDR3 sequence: CASRLGGEGTGELFF. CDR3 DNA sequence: TGTGCCAGCCGTCTAGGAGGGGAGGGAACCGGGGAGCTGTTTTTT. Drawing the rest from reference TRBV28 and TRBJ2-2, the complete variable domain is DVKVTQSSRYLVKRTGEKVFLECVQDMDHENMFWYRQDPGLGLRLIYFSYDVKMKEKGDIPEGYSVSREKKERFSLILESASTNQTSMYLCASRLGGEGTGELFFGEGSRLTVL.